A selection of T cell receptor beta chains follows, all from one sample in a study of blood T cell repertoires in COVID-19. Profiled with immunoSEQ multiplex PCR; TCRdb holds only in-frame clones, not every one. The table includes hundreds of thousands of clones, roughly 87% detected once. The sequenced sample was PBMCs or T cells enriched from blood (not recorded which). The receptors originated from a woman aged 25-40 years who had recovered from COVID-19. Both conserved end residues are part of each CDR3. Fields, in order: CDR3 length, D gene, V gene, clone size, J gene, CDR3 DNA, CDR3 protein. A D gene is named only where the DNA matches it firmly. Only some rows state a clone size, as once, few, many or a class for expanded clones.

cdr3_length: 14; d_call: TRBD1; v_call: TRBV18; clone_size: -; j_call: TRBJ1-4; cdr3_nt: TGTGCCAGCTCACAACAGGGGACTAATGAAAAACTGTTTTTT; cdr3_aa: CASSQQGTNEKLFF
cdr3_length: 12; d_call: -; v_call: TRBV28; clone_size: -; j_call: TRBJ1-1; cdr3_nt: TGTGCCAGCAGTTTACGGGACACTGAAGCTTTCTTT; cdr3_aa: CASSLRDTEAFF
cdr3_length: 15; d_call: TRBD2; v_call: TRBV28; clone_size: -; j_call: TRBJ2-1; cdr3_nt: TGTGCCAGCAGCAGCGGGGCCGCTTCCTACAATGAGCAGTTCTTC; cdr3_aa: CASSSGAASYNEQFF
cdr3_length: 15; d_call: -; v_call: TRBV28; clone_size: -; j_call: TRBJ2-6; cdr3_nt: TGTGCCAGCAGTTTATTTATCTCTGGGGCCAACGTCCTGACTTTC; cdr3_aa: CASSLFISGANVLTF
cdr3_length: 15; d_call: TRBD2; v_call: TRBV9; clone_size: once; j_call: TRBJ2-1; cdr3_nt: TGTGCCAGCAGCCCATCAGGGACTAGCGGGGTTGAGCAGTTCTTC; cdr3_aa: CASSPSGTSGVEQFF
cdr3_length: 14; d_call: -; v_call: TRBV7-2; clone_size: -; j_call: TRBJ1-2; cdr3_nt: TGTGCCAGCAGCTTAGAGGGCAGGGTTCGCGGCTACACCTTC; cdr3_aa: CASSLEGRVRGYTF
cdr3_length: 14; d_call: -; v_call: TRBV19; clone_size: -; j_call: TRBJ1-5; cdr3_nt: TGTGCCTCCCGCGGGGTCTCGGGCAATCAGCCCCAGCATTTT; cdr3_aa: CASRGVSGNQPQHF
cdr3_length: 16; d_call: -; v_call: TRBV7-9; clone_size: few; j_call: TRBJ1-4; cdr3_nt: TGTGCCAGCAGCGCAGCCTACAGGGCGTTGGATGAAAAACTGTTTTTT; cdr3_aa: CASSAAYRALDEKLFF
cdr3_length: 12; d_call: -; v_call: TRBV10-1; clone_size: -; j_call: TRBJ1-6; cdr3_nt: TGCGCCAGCAGTGACAAAAATTCACCCCTCCACTTT; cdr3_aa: CASSDKNSPLHF
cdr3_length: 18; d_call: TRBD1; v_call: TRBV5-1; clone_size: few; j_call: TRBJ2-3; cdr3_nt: TGCGCCAGCAGCGATTTACCCCCCGGACAGGTTAGCACAGATACGCAGTATTTT; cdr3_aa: CASSDLPPGQVSTDTQYF
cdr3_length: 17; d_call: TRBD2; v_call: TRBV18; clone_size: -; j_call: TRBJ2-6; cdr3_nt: TGTGCCAGCTCACCAGGACTAGCGGGGGGGCGGGCCAACGTCCTGACTTTC; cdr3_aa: CASSPGLAGGRANVLTF
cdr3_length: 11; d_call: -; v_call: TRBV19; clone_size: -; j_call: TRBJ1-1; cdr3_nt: TGTGCCAGCACAGGGTGGTCTGAAGCTTTCTTT; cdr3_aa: CASTGWSEAFF
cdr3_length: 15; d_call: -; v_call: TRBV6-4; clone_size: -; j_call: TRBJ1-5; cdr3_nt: TGTGCCAGCCTACGACGGGGGGTCAGTAATCAGCCCCAGCATTTT; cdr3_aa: CASLRRGVSNQPQHF
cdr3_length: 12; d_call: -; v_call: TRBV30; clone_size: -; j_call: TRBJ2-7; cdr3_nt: TGTGCCTGGAACCGGGACAACTACGAGCAGTACTTC; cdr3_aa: CAWNRDNYEQYF
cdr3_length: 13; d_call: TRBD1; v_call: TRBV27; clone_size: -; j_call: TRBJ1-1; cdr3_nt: TGTGCCAGCAGAATGACAGGGCCCACTGAAGCTTTCTTT; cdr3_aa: CASRMTGPTEAFF
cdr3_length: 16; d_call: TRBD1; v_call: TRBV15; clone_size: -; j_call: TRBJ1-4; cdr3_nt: TGTGCCACCAGCCAGGGACAGGGGACAGTAGGAGAAAAACTGTTTTTT; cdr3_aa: CATSQGQGTVGEKLFF
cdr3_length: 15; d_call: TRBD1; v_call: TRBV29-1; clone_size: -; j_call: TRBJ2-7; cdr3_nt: TGCAGCGTTGAACCTCAGGGGACAGGGTCCTACGAGCAGTACTTC; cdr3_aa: CSVEPQGTGSYEQYF
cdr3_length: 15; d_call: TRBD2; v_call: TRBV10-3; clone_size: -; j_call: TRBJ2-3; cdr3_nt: TGTGCCATCAGTGCAAGGACTAGCGGGGAAGATACGCAGTATTTT; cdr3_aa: CAISARTSGEDTQYF
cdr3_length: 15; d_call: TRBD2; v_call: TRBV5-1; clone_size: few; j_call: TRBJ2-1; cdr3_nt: TGCGCCAGCAGACCATCTAGCGGGGGGGTCAATGAGCAGTTCTTC; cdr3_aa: CASRPSSGGVNEQFF
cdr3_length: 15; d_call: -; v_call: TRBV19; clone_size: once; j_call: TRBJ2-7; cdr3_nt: TGTGCCAGTAGTATAGCTGCAGGGTCCGTATACGAGCAGTACTTC; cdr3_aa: CASSIAAGSVYEQYF
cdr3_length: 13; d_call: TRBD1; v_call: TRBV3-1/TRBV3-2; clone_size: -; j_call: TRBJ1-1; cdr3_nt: TGTGCCAGCAACCAAGGAAGGGGGCTAGAAGCTTTCTTT; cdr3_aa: CASNQGRGLEAFF
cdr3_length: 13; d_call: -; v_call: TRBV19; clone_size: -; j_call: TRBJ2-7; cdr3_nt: TGTGCCAGTAGTATACGGGTGGCTGGCGAGCAGTACTTC; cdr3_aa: CASSIRVAGEQYF
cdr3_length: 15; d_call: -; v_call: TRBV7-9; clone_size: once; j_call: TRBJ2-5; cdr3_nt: TGTGCCAGCAGGAAACAGGGTTGGGACCAAGAGACCCAGTACTTC; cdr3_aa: CASRKQGWDQETQYF
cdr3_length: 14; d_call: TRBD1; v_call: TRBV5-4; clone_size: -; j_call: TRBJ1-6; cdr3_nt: TGTGCCAGCAGCTTCCGGGACAGGGATTCACCCCTCCACTTT; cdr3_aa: CASSFRDRDSPLHF
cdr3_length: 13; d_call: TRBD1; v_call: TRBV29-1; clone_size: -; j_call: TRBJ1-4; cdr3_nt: TGCAGCGTGGCCGTCGGGACAGCAGAAAAACTGTTTTTT; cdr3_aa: CSVAVGTAEKLFF
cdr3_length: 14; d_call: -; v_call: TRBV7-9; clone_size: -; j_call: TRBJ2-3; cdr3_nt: TGTGCCAGCAGTCAAGGGACTTACACAGATACGCAGTATTTT; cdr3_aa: CASSQGTYTDTQYF
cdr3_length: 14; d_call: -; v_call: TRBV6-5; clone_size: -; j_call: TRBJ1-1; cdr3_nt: TGTGCCACCTCTTACCGGGGTATGAACACTGAAGCTTTCTTT; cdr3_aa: CATSYRGMNTEAFF
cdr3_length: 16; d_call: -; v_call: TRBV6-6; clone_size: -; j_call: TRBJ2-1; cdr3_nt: TGTGCCAGCATCCCCAGTCGGCTAGCGCGTGGAAATGAGCAGTTCTTC; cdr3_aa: CASIPSRLARGNEQFF
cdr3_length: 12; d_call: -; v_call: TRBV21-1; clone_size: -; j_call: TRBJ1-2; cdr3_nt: TGTGCCAGCACTGGACAGGGCGCTGGCTACACCTTC; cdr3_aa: CASTGQGAGYTF
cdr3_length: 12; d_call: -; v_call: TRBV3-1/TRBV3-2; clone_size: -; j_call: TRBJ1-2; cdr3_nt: TGTGCCAGCAGCCCGACGGGGGGTGGCTACACCTTC; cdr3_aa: CASSPTGGGYTF
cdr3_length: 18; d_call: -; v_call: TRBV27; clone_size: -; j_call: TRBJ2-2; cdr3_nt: TGTGCCAGCAGCTCCAGCAGTTTCCGGACAGTCAGCACCGGGGAGCTGTTTTTT; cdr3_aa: CASSSSSFRTVSTGELFF
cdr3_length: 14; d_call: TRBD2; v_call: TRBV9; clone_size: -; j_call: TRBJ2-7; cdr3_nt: TGTGCCAGCAGCGTAGGGACTAGCGGCTACGAGCAGTACTTC; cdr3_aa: CASSVGTSGYEQYF
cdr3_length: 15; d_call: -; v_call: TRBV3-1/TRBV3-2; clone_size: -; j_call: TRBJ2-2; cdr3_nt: TGTGCCAGCAGCGCCGGCCGGGCGAACACCGGGGAGCTGTTTTTT; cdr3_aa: CASSAGRANTGELFF
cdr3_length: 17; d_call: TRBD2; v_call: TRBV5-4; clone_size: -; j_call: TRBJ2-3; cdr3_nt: TGTGCCAGCAGCTCCGGTTATAGCGGGGGGCCGCGAGATACGCAGTATTTT; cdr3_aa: CASSSGYSGGPRDTQYF
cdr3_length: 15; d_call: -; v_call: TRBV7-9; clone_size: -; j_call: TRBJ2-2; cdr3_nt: TGTGCCAGCAGCCCACTCGGGGGGCGAACCGGGGAGCTGTTTTTT; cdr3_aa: CASSPLGGRTGELFF
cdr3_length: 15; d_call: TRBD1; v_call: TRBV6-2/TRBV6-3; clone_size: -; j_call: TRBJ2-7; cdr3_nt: TGTGCCAGCAGTTACTCGAGACAGGGGTTCCACGAGCAGTACTTC; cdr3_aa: CASSYSRQGFHEQYF
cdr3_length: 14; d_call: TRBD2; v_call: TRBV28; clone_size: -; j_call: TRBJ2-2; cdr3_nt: TGTGCCAGCACCCGTCTGGGGGGGACCGGGGAGCTGTTTTTT; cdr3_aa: CASTRLGGTGELFF
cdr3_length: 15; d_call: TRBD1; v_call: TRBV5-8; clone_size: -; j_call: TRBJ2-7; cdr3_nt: TGTGCCAGCAGCTTCTCCGGGACAGGCTCCTACGAGCAGTACTTC; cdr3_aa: CASSFSGTGSYEQYF
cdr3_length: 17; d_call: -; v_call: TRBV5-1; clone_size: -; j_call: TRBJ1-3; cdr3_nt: TGCGCCAGCAGCCCCCTTTCCATATCCCTCGGTGGAAACACCATATATTTT; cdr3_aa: CASSPLSISLGGNTIYF
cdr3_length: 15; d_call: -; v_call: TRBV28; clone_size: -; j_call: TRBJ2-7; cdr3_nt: TGTGCCAGCCGTTCGGACTTCCTGACCTCCTACGAGCAGTACTTC; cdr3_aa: CASRSDFLTSYEQYF
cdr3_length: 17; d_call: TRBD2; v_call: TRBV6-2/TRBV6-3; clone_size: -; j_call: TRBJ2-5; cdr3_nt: TGTGCCAGCAGTTACTCGGTGGCGGGGGGAGACCAAGAGACCCAGTACTTC; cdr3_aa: CASSYSVAGGDQETQYF
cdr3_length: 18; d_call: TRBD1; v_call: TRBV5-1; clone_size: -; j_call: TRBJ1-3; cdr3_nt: TGCGCCAGCAGTTTTGTGGCTACAGGGGGAGCGTCTGGAAACACCATATATTTT; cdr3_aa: CASSFVATGGASGNTIYF
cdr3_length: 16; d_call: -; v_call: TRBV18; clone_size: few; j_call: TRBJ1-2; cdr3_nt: TGTGCCAGCTCACCAGACGGGGGGCGAGCCGGCTATGGCTACACCTTC; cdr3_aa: CASSPDGGRAGYGYTF
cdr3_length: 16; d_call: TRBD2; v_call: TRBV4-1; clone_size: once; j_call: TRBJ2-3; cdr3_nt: TGCGCCAGCAGCCAAGGTATTAGCGGGAACACAGATACGCAGTATTTT; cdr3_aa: CASSQGISGNTDTQYF
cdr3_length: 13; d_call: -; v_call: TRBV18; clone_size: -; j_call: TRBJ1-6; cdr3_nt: TGTGCCAGCTCACCCGGACTTGGGTCACCCCTCCACTTT; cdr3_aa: CASSPGLGSPLHF
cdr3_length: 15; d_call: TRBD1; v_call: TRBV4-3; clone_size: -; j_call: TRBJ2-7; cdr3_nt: TGCGCCAGCAGCCATAGGACAGGGGTGGCCTCCGAGCAGTACTTC; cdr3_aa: CASSHRTGVASEQYF
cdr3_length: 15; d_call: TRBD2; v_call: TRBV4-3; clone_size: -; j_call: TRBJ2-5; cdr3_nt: TGCGCCAGCAGCCCCGGGACTAGCGGCCAAGAGACCCAGTACTTC; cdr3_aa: CASSPGTSGQETQYF
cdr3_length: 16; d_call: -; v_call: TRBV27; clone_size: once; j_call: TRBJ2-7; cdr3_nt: TGTGCCAGCAGTTTATCGTCCAGGGCTACATTTTACGAGCAGTACTTC; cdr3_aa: CASSLSSRATFYEQYF
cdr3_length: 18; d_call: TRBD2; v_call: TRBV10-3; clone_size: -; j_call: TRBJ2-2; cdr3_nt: TGTGCCATCAGTGGATCCGGGACTAGCGGGGGTCTGGCCGGGGAGCTGTTTTTT; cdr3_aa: CAISGSGTSGGLAGELFF
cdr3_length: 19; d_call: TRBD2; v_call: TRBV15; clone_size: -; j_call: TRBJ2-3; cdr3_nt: TGTGCCACCAGCAGAGATCCCCCAGGGGGTAGCGGGGGGCAAGATACGCAGTATTTT; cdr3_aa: CATSRDPPGGSGGQDTQYF
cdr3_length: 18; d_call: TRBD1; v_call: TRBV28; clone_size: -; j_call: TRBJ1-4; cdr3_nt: TGTGCCAGCAGTGGATCCGGGACAGGGCGCTTCGGGGATGAAAAACTGTTTTTT; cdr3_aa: CASSGSGTGRFGDEKLFF
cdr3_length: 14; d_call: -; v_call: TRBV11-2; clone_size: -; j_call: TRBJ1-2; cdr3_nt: TGTGCCAGCAGCTTAGCCGGGGAGGGCTATGGCTACACCTTC; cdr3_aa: CASSLAGEGYGYTF
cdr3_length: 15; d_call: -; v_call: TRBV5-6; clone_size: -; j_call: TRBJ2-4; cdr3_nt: TGTGCCAGCAGCTTTCGGGGGGCAGCCAAAAACATTCAGTACTTC; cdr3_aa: CASSFRGAAKNIQYF
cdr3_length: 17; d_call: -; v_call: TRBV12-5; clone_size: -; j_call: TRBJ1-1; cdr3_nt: TGTGCTAGTGGTCTGTCAGCGGGATCGGGCATGAACACTGAAGCTTTCTTT; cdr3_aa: CASGLSAGSGMNTEAFF
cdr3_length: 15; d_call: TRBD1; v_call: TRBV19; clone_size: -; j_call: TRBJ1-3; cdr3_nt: TGTGCCAGTAGTGCCGGGACAGGGGGCGGAAACACCATATATTTT; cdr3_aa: CASSAGTGGGNTIYF
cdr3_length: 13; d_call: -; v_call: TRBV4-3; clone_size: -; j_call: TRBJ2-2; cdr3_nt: TGCGCCAGCAGCCAGTCAGCGACCGGGGAGCTGTTTTTT; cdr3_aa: CASSQSATGELFF
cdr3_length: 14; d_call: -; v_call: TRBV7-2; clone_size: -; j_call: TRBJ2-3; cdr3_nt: TGTGCCAGCAGCTTACGAACTCCCCCAGATACGCAGTATTTT; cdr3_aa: CASSLRTPPDTQYF
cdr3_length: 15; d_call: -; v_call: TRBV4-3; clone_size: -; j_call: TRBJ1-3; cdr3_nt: TGCGCCAGCAGCCAAGGGCGGGGGCCTGGAAACACCATATATTTT; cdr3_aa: CASSQGRGPGNTIYF
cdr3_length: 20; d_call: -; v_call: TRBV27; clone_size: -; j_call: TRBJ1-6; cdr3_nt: TGTGCCAGCATATTGGTTGGGCCCCATTACTCTTCCTCCTATAATTCACCCCTCCACTTT; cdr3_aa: CASILVGPHYSSSYNSPLHF
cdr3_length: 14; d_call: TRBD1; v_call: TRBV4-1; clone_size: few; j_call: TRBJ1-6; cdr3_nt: TGCGCCAGCAGCGACAGGGGTCGTAATTCACCCCTCCACTTT; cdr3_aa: CASSDRGRNSPLHF